These 2 T cell receptor beta chains originate from one sample sequenced in a study of cytomegalovirus exposure and HLA in healthy donors (dated by TCRdb to between 2016 and 2019). Libraries were constructed by the immunoSEQ multiplex PCR assay. For the multiplex PCR, a mixture combining 60 forward primers for TCR Vbeta segments and 13 reverse primers for TCR Jbeta segments was used. Sourced from immuneACCESS, this table was stored by TCRdb with only in-frame sequences that have V and J called. A share of the clones is absent; for the studies checked, an unresolved V gene accounts for under half, and the remainder has no known explanation. Recorded for this sample are 150,000 to 200,000 clones; 12% of them occurred a single time. The top ten clonotypes cover less than 8.5% of the sample. The sample consisted of PBMCs. These receptors were obtained from a man aged 50-59 years in good health and CMV-seropositive.

This clone was seen a few times. The chain couples TRBV5-1 to TRBJ2-7; TRBD1 aligns across 10 bases. The CDR3 contains 14 residues. J lost 5 bases, V lost 2 bases, and 4 bases had no gene match. Germline CDR1 SGHRS, CDR2 YFSETQ. The CDR3 sequence: CASSLGTGANEQYV. CDR3 DNA: TGCGCCAGCAGCTTAGGGACAGGGGCCAACGAGCAGTACGTC.

The V call is TRBV6-5, the J call TRBJ2-5; D may be TRBD1 (6 bases). This CDR3 has 14 amino acids. Per germline, CDR1 MNHEY and CDR2 SVGAGI. V was cut by 8 bases and J by 5 bases, with 18 bases left in between. This chain's CDR3 is CASGEQGWGETQYF. The DNA for the CDR3 is TGTGCCAGCGGAGAACAGGGTTGGGGGGAGACCCAGTACTTC.